This record looks at one T cell receptor (beta chain) sequence and its context. Its antigen is still unknown. This entry comes from a study of a mutant IDH1 vaccine in newly diagnosed glioma. J gave up 3 bases and V 4 bases, and 14 bases lay outside the gene matches. The CDR3 has 17 amino acids. CDR1 and CDR2 (germline): SGHDT, YYEEEE. Data came from immunoSEQ multiplex PCR; TCRdb stores just in-frame clones and leaves some out. Of about 59,000 clones detected, roughly four fifths appear once; the ten largest clones hold 3.5% to 4%. Sample time point: week 47, end of study. Topical imiquimod accompanied each vaccine dose, which consisted of 300 ug of mutant IDH1 20-mer peptide.

The chain combines TRBV5-6 with TRBJ1-1; 8 bases match TRBD1. The TCR originated in a young man with glioma. The starting material was PBMCs, obtained from a glioma patient whose treatment included an IDH1 peptide vaccine. CDR3 protein: CASSSYPRTGTYTEAFF. The DNA for the CDR3 is TGTGCCAGCAGCAGCTACCCTCGGACAGGGACGTACACTGAAGCTTTCTTT.